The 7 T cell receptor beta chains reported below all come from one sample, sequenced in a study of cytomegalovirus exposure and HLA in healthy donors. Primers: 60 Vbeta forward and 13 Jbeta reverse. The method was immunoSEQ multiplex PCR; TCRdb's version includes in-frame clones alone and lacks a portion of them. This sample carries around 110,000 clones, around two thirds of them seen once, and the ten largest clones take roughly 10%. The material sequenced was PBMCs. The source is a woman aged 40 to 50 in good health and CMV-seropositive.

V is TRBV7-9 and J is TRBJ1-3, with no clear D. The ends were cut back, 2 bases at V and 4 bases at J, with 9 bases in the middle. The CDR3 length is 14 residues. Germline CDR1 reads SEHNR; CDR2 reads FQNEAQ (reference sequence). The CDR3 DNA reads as TGTGCCAGCAGCTTACGGGTTTCGGGAAACACCATATATTTT. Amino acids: CASSLRVSGNTIYF.

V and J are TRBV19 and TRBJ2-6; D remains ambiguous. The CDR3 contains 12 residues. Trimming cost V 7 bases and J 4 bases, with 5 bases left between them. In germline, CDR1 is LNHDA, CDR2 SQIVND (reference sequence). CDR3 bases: TGTGCCAGTAAAGAGGGGGCCAACGTCCTGACTTTC. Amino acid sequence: CASKEGANVLTF.

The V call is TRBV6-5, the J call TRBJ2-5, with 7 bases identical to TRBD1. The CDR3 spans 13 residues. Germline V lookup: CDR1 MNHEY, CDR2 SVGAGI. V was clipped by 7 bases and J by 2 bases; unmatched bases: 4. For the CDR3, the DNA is TGTGCCAGCATGACAGGGAGTCAAGAGACCCAGTACTTC. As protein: CASMTGSQETQYF.

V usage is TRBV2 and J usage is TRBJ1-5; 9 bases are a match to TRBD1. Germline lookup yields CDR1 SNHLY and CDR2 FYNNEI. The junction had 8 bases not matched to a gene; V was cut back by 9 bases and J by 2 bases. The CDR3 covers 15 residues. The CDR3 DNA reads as TGTGCCAGTAGGCCGGGACAGGGTGGCAATCAGCCCCAGCATTTT. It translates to CASRPGQGGNQPQHF.

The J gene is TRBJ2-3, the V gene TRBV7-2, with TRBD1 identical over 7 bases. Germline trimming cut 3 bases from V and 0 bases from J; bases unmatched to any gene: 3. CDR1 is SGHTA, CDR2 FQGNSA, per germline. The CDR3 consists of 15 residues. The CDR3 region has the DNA TGTGCCAGCAGCTTCACAGGGGCTAGCACAGATACGCAGTATTTT. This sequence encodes CASSFTGASTDTQYF. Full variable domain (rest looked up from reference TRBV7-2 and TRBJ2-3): GAGVSQSPSNKVTEKGKDVELRCDPISGHTALYWYRQSLGQGLEFLIYFQGNSAPDKSGLPSDRFSAERTGGSVSTLTIQRTQQEDSAVYLCASSFTGASTDTQYFGPGTRLTVL.

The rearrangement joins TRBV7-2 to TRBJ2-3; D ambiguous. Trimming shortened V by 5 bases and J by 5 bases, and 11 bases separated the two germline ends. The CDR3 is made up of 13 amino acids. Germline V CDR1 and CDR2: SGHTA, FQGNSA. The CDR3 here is CASSLSSGDTQYF. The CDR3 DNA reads TGTGCCAGCAGCCTGTCGTCCGGAGATACGCAGTATTTT.

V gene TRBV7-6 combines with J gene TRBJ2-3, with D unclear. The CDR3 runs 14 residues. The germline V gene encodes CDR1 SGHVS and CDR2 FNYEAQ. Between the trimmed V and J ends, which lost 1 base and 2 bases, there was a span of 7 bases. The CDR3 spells CASSLGQFTDTQYF. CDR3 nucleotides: TGTGCCAGCAGCTTAGGGCAGTTCACAGATACGCAGTATTTT.